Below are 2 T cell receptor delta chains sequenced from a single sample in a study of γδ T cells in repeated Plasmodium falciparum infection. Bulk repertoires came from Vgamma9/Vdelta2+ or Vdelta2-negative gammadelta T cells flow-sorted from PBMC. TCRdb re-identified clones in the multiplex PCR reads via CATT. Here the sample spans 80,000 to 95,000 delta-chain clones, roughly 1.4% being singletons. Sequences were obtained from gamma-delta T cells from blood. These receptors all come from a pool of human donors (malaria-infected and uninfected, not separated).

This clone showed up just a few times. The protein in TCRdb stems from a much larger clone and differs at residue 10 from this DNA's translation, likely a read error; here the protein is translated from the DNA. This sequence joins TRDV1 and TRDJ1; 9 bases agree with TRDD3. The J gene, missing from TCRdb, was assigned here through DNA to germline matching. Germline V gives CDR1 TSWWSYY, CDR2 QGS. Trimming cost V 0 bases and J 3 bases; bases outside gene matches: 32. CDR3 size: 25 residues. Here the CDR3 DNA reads TGTGCTCTTGGGGAACTATGGGCGTTCCCACGTTCCACTGGGGGAAAACAGGGGGAGGCCGATAAACTCATCTTT. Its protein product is CALGELWAFPRSTGGKQGEADKLIF.

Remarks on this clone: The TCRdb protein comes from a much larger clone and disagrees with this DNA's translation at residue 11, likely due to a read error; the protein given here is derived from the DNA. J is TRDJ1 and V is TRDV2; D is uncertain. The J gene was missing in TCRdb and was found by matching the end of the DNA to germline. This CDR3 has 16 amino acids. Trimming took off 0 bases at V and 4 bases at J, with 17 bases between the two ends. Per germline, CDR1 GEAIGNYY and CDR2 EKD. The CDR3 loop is CACDTGGSRYIDKLIF. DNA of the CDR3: TGTGCCTGTGACACCGGAGGTTCCCGGTACATCGATAAACTCATCTTT.